These 14 T cell receptor beta chains were all obtained from the same sample, sequenced in a study of Graves' ophthalmopathy and Graves' hyperthyroidism. The authors amplified TCR beta CDR3 regions, and they did so from RNA transcripts for repertoire sequencing. RT-PCR with HTBI primers came first, then second-round multiplex PCR. TCRdb re-derived calls from the multiplex PCR reads in MiXCR, one entry per CDR3 protein. Of 400,000 or so distinct CDR3 sequences in the sample, about a sixth were seen once. The sequencing sample was made of peripheral blood. The origin of the receptors is an adult woman with stable Graves' hyperthyroidism.

The sample holds many counts of this clonotype. V and J are TRBV12-3 or TRBV12-4 and TRBJ2-5; D is perhaps TRBD1 (6 bases). CDR3 length equals 14 residues. The V gene lost 7 bases and the J gene lost 1 base, with 13 bases spanning the gap. The CDR3 coding sequence is TGTGCCAGCACCTCGGGCAGGGGCCAAGAGACCCAGTACTTC. Encoded protein: CASTSGRGQETQYF.

This clonotype appeared many times. The chain recombines TRBV28 with TRBJ1-5; D uncertain. Germline-derived CDR1 and CDR2 are MDHEN and SYDVKM. V was cut by 0 bases and J by 5 bases, with 8 bases left in between. This CDR3 has 14 amino acids. The CDR3 sequence: CASSLWPWDQPQHF. CDR3 nucleotides: TGTGCCAGCAGTTTATGGCCTTGGGATCAGCCCCAGCATTTT.

This clonotype has a count of ten or more. The V call is TRBV7-9, the J call TRBJ2-7; D could derive from TRBD1 or TRBD2 (5 bases each). In germline, CDR1 is SEHNR, CDR2 FQNEAQ (reference sequence). This CDR3 comprises 14 residues. Trimming left V 4 bases short and J 3 bases short, with 13 bases between. As DNA, the CDR3 is TGTGCCAGCAGCTCACCGGGGCCGTACTACGAGCAGTACTTC. It codes for CASSSPGPYYEQYF.

This clonotype has a count of ten or more. The chain employs TRBV20-1 and TRBJ2-7, with 14 bases identical to TRBD2. The ends lost 0 bases at V and 5 bases at J; junction bases unmatched: 15. CDR3 length: 19 residues. In germline, CDR1 is DFQATT, CDR2 SNEGSKA (reference sequence). In nucleotides, the CDR3 is TGCAGTGCTAGAGATGATGGGACTAGCGGGAGTCAGTCTGGGCACGAGCAGTACTTC. As protein: CSARDDGTSGSQSGHEQYF.

This clonotype was detected ten times or more. The chain combines TRBV7-2 with TRBJ2-7; D gene unclear. CDR1 SGHTA and CDR2 FQGNSA come from the germline V gene. This CDR3 has 12 amino acids. The V end lost 5 bases, the J end lost 3 bases, and 8 bases lay between the germline ends. The CDR3 DNA is TGTGCCAGCAGCCTTACGGACTACGAGCAGTACTTC. This sequence encodes CASSLTDYEQYF. Together with reference TRBV7-2 and TRBJ2-7, the CDR3 gives the full variable domain: GAGVSQSPSNKVTEKGKDVELRCDPISGHTALYWYRQSLGQGLEFLIYFQGNSAPDKSGLPSDRFSAERTGGSVSTLTIQRTQQEDSAVYLCASSLTDYEQYFGPGTRLTVT.

This clonotype was observed many times. CDR3 in DNA: TGCAGTGCTAGAGATCGCGGGACCTTGAACACTGAAGCTTTCTTT. This sequence encodes CSARDRGTLNTEAFF. This chain connects TRBV20-1 to TRBJ1-1; tentative D call: TRBD1 (5 bases). The V gene's germline CDR1 is DFQATT and CDR2 SNEGSKA (reference sequence). The V end lost 0 bases, the J end lost 0 bases, and 11 bases lay between the germline ends. CDR3 size: 15 residues.

The table lists this clonotype with a few counts. The chain couples TRBV20-1 to TRBJ2-7; the D gene could be TRBD1 or TRBD2 (5 bases each). Between the trimmed V and J ends, which lost 6 bases and 2 bases, there was a span of 14 bases. CDR1 is DFQATT, CDR2 SNEGSKA, per germline (reference sequence). The CDR3 extends over 13 amino acids. The DNA for the CDR3 is TGCAGTGCCCGGGACCCAGGGACCTACGAGCAGTACTTC. This encodes CSARDPGTYEQYF.

This clonotype was detected ten times or more. The genes are TRBV7-3 and TRBJ2-5, with D perhaps given as TRBD1 or TRBD2 (5 bases each). V dropped 1 base and J dropped 9 bases, with 12 bases sitting between them. The CDR3 runs to 13 residues. The germline V gene has CDR1 SGHTA and CDR2 FQGTGA. The CDR3 DNA follows: TGTGCCAGCAGCTTAAACGGACCGGGACCCCAGTACTTC. This codes for CASSLNGPGPQYF.

The J gene is TRBJ1-1, the V gene TRBV12-3 or TRBV12-4; 9 nucleotides align to TRBD1. The CDR3 is 17 amino acids. V lost 6 bases and J lost 0; bases outside the gene matches: 11. CDR3 residues: CASRPDRGAYMNTEAFF. CDR3 nucleotides: TGTGCCAGCAGACCCGACAGGGGGGCATACATGAACACTGAAGCTTTCTTT.

The gene calls are TRBV5-1 and TRBJ2-7; 11 bases agree with TRBD1. Germline V gene data show CDR1 as SGHRS and CDR2 as YFSETQ. This CDR3 is built from 16 residues. Trimming took 0 bases from V and 5 from J; bases not matched to a gene: 7. Written as DNA, the CDR3 is TGCGCCAGCAGCTTGGCCGGCCGGACAGGGGGCAACGAGCAGTACTTC. Residues: CASSLAGRTGGNEQYF. Together with reference TRBV5-1 and TRBJ2-7, the CDR3 gives the full variable domain: KAGVTQTPRYLIKTRGQQVTLSCSPISGHRSVSWYQQTPGQGLQFLFEYFSETQRNKGNFPGRFSGRQFSNSRSEMNVSTLELGDSALYLCASSLAGRTGGNEQYFGPGTRLTVT.

As for this clonotype: A read error may explain this, as a much larger clone is one base away. The final CDR3 position lacks the conserved phenylalanine or tryptophan, pointing to a likely read error. This chain connects TRBV29-1 to TRBJ1-2; 7 bases fit TRBD1. Germline loops: CDR1 SQVTM, CDR2 ANQGSEA. The CDR3 loop spans 12 amino acids. V trimming: 3 bases; J trimming: 3 bases; junction bases outside the gene matches: 1. The CDR3 DNA reads as TGCAGCGTTGAGCAGGGGGACTATGGCTACACCTAC. Translation gives CSVEQGDYGYTY.

This clonotype was observed at least ten times. The chain carries TRBV14 and TRBJ1-2, with a weak D call TRBD1 (5 bases). The CDR3 is 14 residues long. The germline CDR1 and CDR2 sequences are SGHDN and FVKESK. V lost 3 bases and J lost 5, with 13 bases in between. CDR3 amino acids: CASSQYTGAYGYTF. Here the CDR3 DNA reads TGTGCCAGCAGCCAGTACACCGGGGCGTATGGCTACACCTTC. The variable domain in full, completed from reference TRBV14 and TRBJ1-2, reads EAGVTQFPSHSVIEKGQTVTLRCDPISGHDNLYWYRRVMGKEIKFLLHFVKESKQDESGMPNNRFLAERTGGTYSTLKVQPAELEDSGVYFCASSQYTGAYGYTFGSGTRLTVV.

This clonotype was recorded a few times. The chain has TRBV13 and TRBJ2-7, with TRBD1 matching over 12 bases. The CDR3 extends over 15 amino acids. J lost 5 bases, V lost 5 bases, and 7 bases had no gene match. Germline lookup yields CDR1 PRHDT and CDR2 FYEKMQ (reference sequence). The CDR3 region is CASSASGTGGNEQYF. Written as DNA, the CDR3 is TGTGCCAGCAGCGCCTCCGGGACAGGGGGCAACGAGCAGTACTTC.

This clonotype was detected many times. CDR3 region: CASSFSLNSYEQYF. For the CDR3, the DNA is TGTGCCAGCAGCTTCTCTCTAAACTCCTACGAGCAGTACTTC. The genes are TRBV7-6 and TRBJ2-7; unclear D gene. The V end was cut by 3 bases, the J end by 0 bases, with 9 bases between. The CDR3 sequence is 14 residues long. Germline-derived CDR1 and CDR2 are SGHVS and FNYEAQ.